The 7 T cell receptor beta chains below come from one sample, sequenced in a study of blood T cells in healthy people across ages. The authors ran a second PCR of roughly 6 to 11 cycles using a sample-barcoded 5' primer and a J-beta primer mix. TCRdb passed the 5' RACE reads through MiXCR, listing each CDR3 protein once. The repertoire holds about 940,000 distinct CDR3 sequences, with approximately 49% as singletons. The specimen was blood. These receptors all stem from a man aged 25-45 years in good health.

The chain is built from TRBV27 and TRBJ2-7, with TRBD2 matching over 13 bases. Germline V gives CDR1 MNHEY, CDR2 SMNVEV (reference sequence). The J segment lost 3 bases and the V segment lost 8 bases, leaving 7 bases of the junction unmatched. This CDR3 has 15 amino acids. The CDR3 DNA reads TGTGCCAGCTCACGGACTAGCGGGGGCATCTACGAGCAGTACTTC. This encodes CASSRTSGGIYEQYF.

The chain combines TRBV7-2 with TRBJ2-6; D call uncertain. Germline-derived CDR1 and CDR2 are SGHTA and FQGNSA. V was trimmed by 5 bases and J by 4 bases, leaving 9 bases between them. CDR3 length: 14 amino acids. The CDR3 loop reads CASSPGLGANVLTF. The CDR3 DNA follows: TGTGCCAGCAGCCCCGGGCTGGGGGCCAACGTCCTGACTTTC.

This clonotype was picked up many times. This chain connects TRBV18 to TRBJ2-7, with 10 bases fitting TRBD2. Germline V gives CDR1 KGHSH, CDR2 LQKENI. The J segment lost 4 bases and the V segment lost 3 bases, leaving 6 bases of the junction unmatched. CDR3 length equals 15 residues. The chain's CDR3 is CASSPLAGVRYEQYF. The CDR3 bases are TGTGCCAGCTCACCCCTAGCGGGGGTACGATACGAGCAGTACTTC.

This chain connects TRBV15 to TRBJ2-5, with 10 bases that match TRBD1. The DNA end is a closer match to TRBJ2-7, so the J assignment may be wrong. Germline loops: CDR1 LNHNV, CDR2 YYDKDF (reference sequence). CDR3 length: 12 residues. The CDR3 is CATWDRGYEQYF. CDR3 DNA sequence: TGTGCCACCTGGGACAGGGGTTACGAGCAGTACTTC.

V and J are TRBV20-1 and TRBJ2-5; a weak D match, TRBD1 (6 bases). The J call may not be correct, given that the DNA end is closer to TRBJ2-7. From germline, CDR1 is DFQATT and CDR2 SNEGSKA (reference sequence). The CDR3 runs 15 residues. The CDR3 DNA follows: TGCAGTGCTAGAGATGGGGCAGGGGCCACCTACGAGCAGTACTTC. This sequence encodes CSARDGAGATYEQYF.

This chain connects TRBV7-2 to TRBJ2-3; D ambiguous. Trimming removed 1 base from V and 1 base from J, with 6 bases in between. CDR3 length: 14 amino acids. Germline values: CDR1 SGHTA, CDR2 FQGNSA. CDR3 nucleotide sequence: TGTGCCAGCAGCTTAGACCCGGGCACAGATACGCAGTATTTT. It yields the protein CASSLDPGTDTQYF.

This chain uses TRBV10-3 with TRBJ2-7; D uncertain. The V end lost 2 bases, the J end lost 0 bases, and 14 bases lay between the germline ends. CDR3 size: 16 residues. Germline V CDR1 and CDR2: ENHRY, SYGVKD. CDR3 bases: TGTGCCATCAGTGAGCCCCAGAGATTAGACTCCTACGAGCAGTACTTC. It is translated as CAISEPQRLDSYEQYF.